Following are 5 T cell receptor beta chains from one sample sequenced in a study of blood T cell repertoires in COVID-19. The table came from immunoSEQ multiplex PCR; TCRdb's copy has only in-frame clones and leaves some out. The sample consists of about 300,000 clones, more than 70% of them appearing once. The material sequenced was peripheral blood. These receptors came from a man in his late teens or twenties who had recovered from COVID-19.

The chain couples TRBV5-1 to TRBJ2-1; 7 bases match TRBD2. The CDR3 spans 13 residues. The junction had 7 bases not matched to a gene; V was cut back by 4 bases and J by 9 bases. CDR1 and CDR2 (germline): SGHRS, YFSETQ. The CDR3 DNA is TGCGCCAGCAGCGAAACTAGCGCGGGTGAGCAGTTCTTC. Protein product: CASSETSAGEQFF.

The table lists this clone with a count of one. CDR3 protein: CASSSGQGYRGANVLTF. The CDR3 DNA reads TGTGCCAGTAGTTCGGGACAGGGCTATCGCGGGGCCAACGTCCTGACTTTC. V usage is TRBV19 and J usage is TRBJ2-6; 9 bases match TRBD1. CDR1 LNHDA and CDR2 SQIVND come from the germline V gene (reference sequence). J was trimmed by 4 bases and V by 5 bases; bases with no gene match: 9. The CDR3 extends over 17 amino acids.

This chain joins TRBV28 and TRBJ1-4, with 9 bases matching TRBD1. Per germline, CDR1 MDHEN and CDR2 SYDVKM. This CDR3 has 15 amino acids. The V and J ends lost 1 base and 7 bases, in that order; junction bases with no gene match: 4. CDR3 sequence: CASSLLGQGGEKLFF. Here the CDR3 DNA reads TGTGCCAGCAGTTTATTGGGACAGGGAGGTGAAAAACTGTTTTTT. The full variable domain, its missing parts supplied by reference TRBV28 and TRBJ1-4, is DVKVTQSSRYLVKRTGEKVFLECVQDMDHENMFWYRQDPGLGLRLIYFSYDVKMKEKGDIPEGYSVSREKKERFSLILESASTNQTSMYLCASSLLGQGGEKLFFGSGTQLSVL.

V gene TRBV7-9 combines with J gene TRBJ2-3; D is undetermined. This CDR3 is built from 15 residues. Trimming took off 2 bases at V and 2 bases at J, with 11 bases between the two ends. Germline loops: CDR1 SEHNR, CDR2 FQNEAQ (reference sequence). CDR3 sequence (DNA): TGTGCCAGCAGCTTAACGGCCGGGTCCACAGATACGCAGTATTTT. It encodes CASSLTAGSTDTQYF.

This clone has a single count. The chain joins TRBV4-2 to TRBJ2-7; D is uncertain. V lost 5 bases and J lost 3, with 5 bases in between. The germline CDR1 and CDR2 sequences are LGHNA and YNFKEQ. The CDR3 length is 11 residues. CDR3 bases: TGTGCCAGCAGCTCCTACTACGAGCAGTACTTC. Encoded protein: CASSSYYEQYF.